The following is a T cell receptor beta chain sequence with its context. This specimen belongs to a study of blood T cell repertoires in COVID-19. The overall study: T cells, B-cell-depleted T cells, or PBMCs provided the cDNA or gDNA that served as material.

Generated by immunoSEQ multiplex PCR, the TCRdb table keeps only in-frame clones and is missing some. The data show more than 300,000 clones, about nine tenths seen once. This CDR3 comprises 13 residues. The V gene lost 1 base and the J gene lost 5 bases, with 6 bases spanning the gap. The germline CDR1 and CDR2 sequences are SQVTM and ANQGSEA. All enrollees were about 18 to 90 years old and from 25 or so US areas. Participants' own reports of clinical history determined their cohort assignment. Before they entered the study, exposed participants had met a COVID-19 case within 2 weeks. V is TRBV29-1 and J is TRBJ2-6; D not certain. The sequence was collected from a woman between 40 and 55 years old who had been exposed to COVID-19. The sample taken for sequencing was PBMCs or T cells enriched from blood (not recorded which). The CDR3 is CSVEGLWANVLTF. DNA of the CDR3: TGCAGCGTTGAAGGGCTCTGGGCCAACGTCCTGACTTTC.